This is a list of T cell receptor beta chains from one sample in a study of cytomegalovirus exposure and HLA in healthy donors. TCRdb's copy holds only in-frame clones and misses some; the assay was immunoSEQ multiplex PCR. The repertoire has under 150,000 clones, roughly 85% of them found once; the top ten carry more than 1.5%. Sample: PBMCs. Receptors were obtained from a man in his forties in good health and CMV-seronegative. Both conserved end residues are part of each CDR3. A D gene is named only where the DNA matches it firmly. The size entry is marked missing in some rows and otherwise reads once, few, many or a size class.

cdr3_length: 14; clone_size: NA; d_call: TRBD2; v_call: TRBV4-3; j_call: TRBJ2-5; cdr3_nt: TGCGCCAGCAGCCAAGATCCCGGGGGGGAGACCCAGTACTTC; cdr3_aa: CASSQDPGGETQYF
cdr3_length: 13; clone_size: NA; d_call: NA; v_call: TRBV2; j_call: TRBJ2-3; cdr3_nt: TGTGCCAGCATCCTACTAGGCGCAGATACGCAGTATTTT; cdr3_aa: CASILLGADTQYF
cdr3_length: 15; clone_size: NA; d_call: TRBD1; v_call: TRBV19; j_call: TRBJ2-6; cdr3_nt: TGTGCCAGTAGTGACAGGGGGCCTGGGGCCAACGTCCTGACTTTC; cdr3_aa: CASSDRGPGANVLTF
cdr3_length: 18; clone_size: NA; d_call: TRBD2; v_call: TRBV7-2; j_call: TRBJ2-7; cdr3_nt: TGTGCCAGCAGCTTAGGCGGGACTAGCGGGGGCCAGGTCTACGAGCAGTACTTC; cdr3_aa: CASSLGGTSGGQVYEQYF
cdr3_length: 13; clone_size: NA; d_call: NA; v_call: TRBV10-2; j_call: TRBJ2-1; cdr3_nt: TGCGCCAGCAGTAAGTCCGTCCCAGGGGAGCAGTTCTTC; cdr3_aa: CASSKSVPGEQFF
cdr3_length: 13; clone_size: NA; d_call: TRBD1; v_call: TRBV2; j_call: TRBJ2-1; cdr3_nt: TGTGCCAGCATGTCAGGGGGCTACAATGAGCAGTTCTTC; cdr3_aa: CASMSGGYNEQFF
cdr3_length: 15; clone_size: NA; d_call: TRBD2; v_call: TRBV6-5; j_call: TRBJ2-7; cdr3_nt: TGTGCCAGCAGTTACTGGGAGGGGAGCCTCTACGAGCAGTACTTC; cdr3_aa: CASSYWEGSLYEQYF
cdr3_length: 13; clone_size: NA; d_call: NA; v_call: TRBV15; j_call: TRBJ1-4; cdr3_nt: TGTGCCACCAGCGGGGGCCTCCGTGAAAAACTGTTTTTT; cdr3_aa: CATSGGLREKLFF
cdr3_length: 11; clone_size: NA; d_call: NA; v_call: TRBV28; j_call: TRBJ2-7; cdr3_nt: TGTGCCAGCAGGATCCGGGGCGAGCAGTACTTC; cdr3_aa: CASRIRGEQYF
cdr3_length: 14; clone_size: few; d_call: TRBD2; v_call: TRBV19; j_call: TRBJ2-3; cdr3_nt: TGTGCCAGTAGTATAGGTGGGGGGGCAGATACGCAGTATTTT; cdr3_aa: CASSIGGGADTQYF
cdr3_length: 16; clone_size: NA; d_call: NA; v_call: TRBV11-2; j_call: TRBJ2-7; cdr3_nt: TGTGCCAGCAGCTTAGGAGTTAGCGGAAGCTCCTACGAGCAGTACTTC; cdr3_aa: CASSLGVSGSSYEQYF
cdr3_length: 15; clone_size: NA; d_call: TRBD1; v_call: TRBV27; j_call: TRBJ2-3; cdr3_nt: TGTGCCAGCAGTTTCGGACAGGGGGCGGCGGATACGCAGTATTTT; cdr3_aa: CASSFGQGAADTQYF
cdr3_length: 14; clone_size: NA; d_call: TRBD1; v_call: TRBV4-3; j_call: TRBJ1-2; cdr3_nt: TGCGCCAGCAGCCAAGAAGGGACAGGGCATGGCTACACCTTC; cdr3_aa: CASSQEGTGHGYTF
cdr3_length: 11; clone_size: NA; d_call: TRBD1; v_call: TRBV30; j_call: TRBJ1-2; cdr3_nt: TGTGCCTGGTGGACAGGGGACGGCTACACCTTC; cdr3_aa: CAWWTGDGYTF
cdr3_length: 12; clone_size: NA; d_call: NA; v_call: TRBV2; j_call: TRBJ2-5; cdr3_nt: TGTGCCAGCAGTGATGGCCCGTGGAGGCAGTACTTC; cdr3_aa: CASSDGPWRQYF
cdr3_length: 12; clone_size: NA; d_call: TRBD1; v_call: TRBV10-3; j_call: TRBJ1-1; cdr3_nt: TGTGCCAGTGCACAGGGGATAACTGAAGCTTTCTTT; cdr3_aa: CASAQGITEAFF
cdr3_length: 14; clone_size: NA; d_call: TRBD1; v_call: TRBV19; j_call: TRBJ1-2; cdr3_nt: TGTGCCAGTACCGGACAGGGCCCGGACTATGGCTACACCTTC; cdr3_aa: CASTGQGPDYGYTF
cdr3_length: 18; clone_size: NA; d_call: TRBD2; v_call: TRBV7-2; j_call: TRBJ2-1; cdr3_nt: TGTGCCAGCAGCCTCTGGACTAGCGGGAGGGCCGGGTACAATGAGCAGTTCTTC; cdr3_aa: CASSLWTSGRAGYNEQFF
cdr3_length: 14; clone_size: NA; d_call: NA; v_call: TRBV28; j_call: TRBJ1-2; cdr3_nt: TGTGCCAGCAGTCCGCCCAGGGGTAACTATGGCTACACCTTC; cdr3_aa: CASSPPRGNYGYTF
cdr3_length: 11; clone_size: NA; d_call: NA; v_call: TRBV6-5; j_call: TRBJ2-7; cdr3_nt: TGTGCCAGCAGTTATAATTACGAGCAGTACTTC; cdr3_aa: CASSYNYEQYF
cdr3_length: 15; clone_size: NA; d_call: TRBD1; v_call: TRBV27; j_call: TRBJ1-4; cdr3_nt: TGTGCCAGCAGTTCCCAGGGGGCGGGCGGTGAAAAACTGTTTTTT; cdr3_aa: CASSSQGAGGEKLFF
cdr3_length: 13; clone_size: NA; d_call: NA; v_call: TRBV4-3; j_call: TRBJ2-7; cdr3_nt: TGCGCCAGCAGCCAAGATGTCGGGTACGAGCAGTACTTC; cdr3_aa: CASSQDVGYEQYF
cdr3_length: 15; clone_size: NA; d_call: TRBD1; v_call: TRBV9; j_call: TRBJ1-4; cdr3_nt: TGTGCCAGCAGCCCCCGGACAGGGAGAAACGAAAAACTGTTTTTT; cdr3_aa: CASSPRTGRNEKLFF
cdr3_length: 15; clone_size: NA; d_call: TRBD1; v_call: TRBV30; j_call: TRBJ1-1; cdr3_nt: TGTGCCTGGAGTGACGGGCCTGGGACAGGGGGCCGGGCTTTCTTT; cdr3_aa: CAWSDGPGTGGRAFF
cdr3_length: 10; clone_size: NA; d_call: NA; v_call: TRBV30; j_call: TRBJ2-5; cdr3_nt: TGTGCCTGGAGTTCCGGGACCCAGTACTTC; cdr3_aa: CAWSSGTQYF
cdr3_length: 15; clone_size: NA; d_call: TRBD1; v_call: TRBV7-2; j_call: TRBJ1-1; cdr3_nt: TGTGCCAGCAGCTTAGGGGACAGGGGTAACACTGAAGCTTTCTTT; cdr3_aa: CASSLGDRGNTEAFF
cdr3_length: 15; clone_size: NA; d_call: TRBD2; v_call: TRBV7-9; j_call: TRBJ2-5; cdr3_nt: TGTGCCAGCAGCTTGGGCGGGGGGGCCATAGAGACCCAGTACTTC; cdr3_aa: CASSLGGGAIETQYF
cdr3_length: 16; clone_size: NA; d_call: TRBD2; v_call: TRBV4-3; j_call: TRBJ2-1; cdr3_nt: TGCGCCAGCAGCCCATCCGGGACTAGCGTCCACAATGAGCAGTTCTTC; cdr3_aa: CASSPSGTSVHNEQFF
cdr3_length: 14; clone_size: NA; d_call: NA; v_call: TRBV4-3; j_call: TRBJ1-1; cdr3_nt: TGCGCCAGCAGCCAAATAGCGGGGGATACTGAAGCTTTCTTT; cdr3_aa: CASSQIAGDTEAFF
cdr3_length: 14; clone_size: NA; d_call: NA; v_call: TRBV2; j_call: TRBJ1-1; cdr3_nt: TGTGCCAGCATCCGGAACAGGGAAGGCACTGAAGCTTTCTTT; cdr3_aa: CASIRNREGTEAFF
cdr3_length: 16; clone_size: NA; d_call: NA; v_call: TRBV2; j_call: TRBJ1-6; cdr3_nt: TGTGCCAGCGGAGGGAGTCTTAGCTCCTATAATTCACCCCTCCACTTT; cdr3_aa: CASGGSLSSYNSPLHF
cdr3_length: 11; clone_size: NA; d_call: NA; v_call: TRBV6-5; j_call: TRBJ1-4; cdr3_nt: TGTGCCAGCAGTTCGGGTGAAAAACTGTTTTTT; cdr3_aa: CASSSGEKLFF
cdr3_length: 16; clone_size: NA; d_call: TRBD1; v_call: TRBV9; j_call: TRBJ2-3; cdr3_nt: TGTGCCAGCAGCGTAGTTCCGGGACAGGGGGTTGATACGCAGTATTTT; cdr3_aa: CASSVVPGQGVDTQYF
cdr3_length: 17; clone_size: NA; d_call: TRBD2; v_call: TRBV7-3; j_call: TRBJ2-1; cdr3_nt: TGTGCCAGCAGCTTAGGCCTCTCTAGCGGGAGGGCCATGGAGCAGTTCTTC; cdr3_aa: CASSLGLSSGRAMEQFF
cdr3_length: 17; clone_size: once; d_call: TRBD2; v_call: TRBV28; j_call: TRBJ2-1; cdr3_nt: TGTGCCAGCAACCGAGGACTAGCGGGGCATGTGGTGTATGAGCAGTTCTTC; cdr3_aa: CASNRGLAGHVVYEQFF
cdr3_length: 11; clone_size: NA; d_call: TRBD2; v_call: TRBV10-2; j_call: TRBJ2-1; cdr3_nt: TGCGCCAGCAGTGAGACGGGGGAGGGGTTCTTC; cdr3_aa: CASSETGEGFF
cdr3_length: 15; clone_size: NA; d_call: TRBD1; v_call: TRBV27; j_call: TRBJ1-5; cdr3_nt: TGTGCCAGCAGTTCATTGGGACAGTCGAATCAGCCCCAGCATTTT; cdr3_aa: CASSSLGQSNQPQHF
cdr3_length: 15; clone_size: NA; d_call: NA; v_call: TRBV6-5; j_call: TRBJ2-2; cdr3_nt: TGTGCCAGCAGTTACTCGACCGGAGACACCGGGGAGCTGTTTTTT; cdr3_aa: CASSYSTGDTGELFF
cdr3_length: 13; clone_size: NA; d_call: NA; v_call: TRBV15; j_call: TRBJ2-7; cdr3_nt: TGTGCCACCAGCCTATTCACAGTTGGCGAGCAGTACTTC; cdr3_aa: CATSLFTVGEQYF
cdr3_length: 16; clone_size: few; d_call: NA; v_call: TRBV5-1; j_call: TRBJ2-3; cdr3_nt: TGCGCCAGCAGCTTGGAAGGAAACTGGGAGACAGATACGCAGTATTTT; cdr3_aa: CASSLEGNWETDTQYF
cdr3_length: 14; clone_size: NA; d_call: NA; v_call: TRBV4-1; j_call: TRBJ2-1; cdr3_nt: TGCGCCAGCAGCCAAGATCGGGTAGGGGGTGAGCAGTTCTTC; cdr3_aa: CASSQDRVGGEQFF
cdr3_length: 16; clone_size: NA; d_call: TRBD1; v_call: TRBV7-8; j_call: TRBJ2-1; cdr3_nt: TGTGCCAGCAGCTCCCGGAGACAGGGCCGTAACAATGAGCAGTTCTTC; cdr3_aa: CASSSRRQGRNNEQFF
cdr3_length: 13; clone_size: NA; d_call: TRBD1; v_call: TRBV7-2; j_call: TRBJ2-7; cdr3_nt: TGTGCCAGCGGCGACAGGGCTTCCTACGAGCAGTACTTC; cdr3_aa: CASGDRASYEQYF
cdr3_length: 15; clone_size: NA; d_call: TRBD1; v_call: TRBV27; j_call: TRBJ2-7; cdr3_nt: TGTGCCAGCAGTTCCCCGACAGGGGTGCCCGAGGAGCAGTACTTC; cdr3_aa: CASSSPTGVPEEQYF
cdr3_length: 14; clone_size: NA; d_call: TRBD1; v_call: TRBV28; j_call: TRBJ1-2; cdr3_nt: TGTGCCAGCAGTCCCCAACCAGGACAGGGAAACTACACCTTC; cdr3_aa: CASSPQPGQGNYTF
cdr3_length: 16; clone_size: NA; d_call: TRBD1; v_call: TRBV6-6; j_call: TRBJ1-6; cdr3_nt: TGTGCCAGCAGTCGCCCAAGGACAGGGATTGATTCACCCCTCCACTTT; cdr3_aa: CASSRPRTGIDSPLHF
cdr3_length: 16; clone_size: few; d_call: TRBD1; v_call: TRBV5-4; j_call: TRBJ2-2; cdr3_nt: TGTGCCAGCAGCTTTGGGGACAGGGGGTACACCGGGGAGCTGTTTTTT; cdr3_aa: CASSFGDRGYTGELFF